What follows is one TCR beta chain and its context. The specificity of this receptor is unknown. No base quality values were provided; no much bigger clone lies one nucleotide off. The data derive from a study of metastatic and nonmetastatic thyroid tumors (dated by TCRdb to 2018 to 2020). Study-wide context: For patients with malignant and with benign thyroid disease, the researchers compared repertoires between peripheral blood samples and tumor or nodule tissue samples.

None of the patients had been given any treatment before thyroid surgery. Using T-cell receptor beta sequencing, the study looked back at clinical samples from patients collected from about 2011 to 2018. The investigation overall reported the following: In both blood and tumor samples, malignant tumors were reported to have significantly higher TCR beta diversity than benign nodules.

The protocol used for the library was PCR. Reads for this sample came from an Illumina HiSeq 4000. High-throughput sequencing was used to profile the CDR3 region of the TCR beta-chain in every patient. As for how the authors treated the data: A classifier to discriminate distant-metastatic papillary thyroid cancer patients was built from CDR3 differences across clinicopathological groups. The Shannon index was used to assess repertoire diversity, and the Morisita-Horn index was used to assess tumor-blood repertoire similarity. TCRdb applied fastp at Q25 and MiXCR to the public reads, then kept only in-frame beta chains. The V and J calls and clone size are TCRdb's, not the authors'. This sample has approximately 37,000 clones in its table, and approximately 15% of those were observed once. The ten top clones hold under 20% of the sample. Input material: blood. The receptor comes from a male donor with papillary thyroid cancer or a benign thyroid nodule (not recorded which). Some clones in this sample may be carry-over from other donors' samples.

The CDR3 region: CASSVLGGRYGYTF. The bases read TGTGCCAGCAGTGTTTTGGGAGGACGTTATGGCTACACCTTC. The rearranged chain carries TRBV2 and TRBJ1-2; the D gene cannot be resolved reliably. The CDR3, cysteine through phenylalanine, is 14 amino acids long. Only the CDR3 DNA stays, 42 bases, in frame from base 1. V and J are truncated by 4 bases and 5 bases respectively, leaving an intervening sequence of 14 bases. CDR1 SNHLY and CDR2 FYNNEI were looked up in the germline V gene. The CDR3 plus the reference TRBV2 and TRBJ1-2 genes for the other parts give the full variable domain: EPEVTQTPSHQVTQMGQEVILRCVPISNHLYFYWYRQILGQKVEFLVSFYNNEISEKSEIFDDQFSVERPDGSNFTLKIRSTKLEDSAMYFCASSVLGGRYGYTFGSGTRLTVV.